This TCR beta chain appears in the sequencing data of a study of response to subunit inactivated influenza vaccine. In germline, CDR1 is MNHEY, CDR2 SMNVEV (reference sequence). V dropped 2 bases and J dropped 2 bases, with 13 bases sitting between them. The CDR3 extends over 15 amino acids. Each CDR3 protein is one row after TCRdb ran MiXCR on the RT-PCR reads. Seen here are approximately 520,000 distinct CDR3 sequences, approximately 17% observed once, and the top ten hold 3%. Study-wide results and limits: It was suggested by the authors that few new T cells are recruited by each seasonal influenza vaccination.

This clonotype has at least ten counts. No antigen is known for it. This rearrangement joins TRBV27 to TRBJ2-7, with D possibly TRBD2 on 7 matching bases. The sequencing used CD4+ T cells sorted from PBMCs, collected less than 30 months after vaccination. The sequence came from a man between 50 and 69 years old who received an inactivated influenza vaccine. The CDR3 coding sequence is TGTGCCAGCAGTTTAAAGGCGGGGGCCCCCTACGAGCAGTACTTC. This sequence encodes CASSLKAGAPYEQYF.